This T cell receptor (beta chain) was recorded in a study of T cell responses to AZD1222 COVID-19 vaccine. Points from the study as a whole: Reports indicate that nearly half of spike-specific TCRs are directed at unmutated variant regions. Vaccine-associated CD4 TCRs spanned spike, dominant at 160-218 and 743-854. The donor group comprised mostly white British people and more females; the analysis possibly underestimated clonal diversity.

TCRdb's table, derived via immunoSEQ multiplex PCR, lists solely in-frame clones and lacks some. The sample holds over 95,000 clones, about 83% seen once. Germline V gene sequence: CDR1 MNHNS, CDR2 SASEGT. V was pared by 3 bases and J by 4 bases, with 14 bases between. The length of the CDR3 is 15 residues. Comment on this clone: Its target is unknown.

This material consisted of peripheral blood, taken on day 0 of AZD1222 vaccination. This receptor was identified in an adult in good health. V usage is TRBV6-1 and J usage is TRBJ2-3, with D perhaps TRBD2 (6 bases). In DNA form, the CDR3 reads TGTGCCAGCAGTGATGGCGGGATATTGGCAGATACGCAGTATTTT. Translated: CASSDGGILADTQYF.